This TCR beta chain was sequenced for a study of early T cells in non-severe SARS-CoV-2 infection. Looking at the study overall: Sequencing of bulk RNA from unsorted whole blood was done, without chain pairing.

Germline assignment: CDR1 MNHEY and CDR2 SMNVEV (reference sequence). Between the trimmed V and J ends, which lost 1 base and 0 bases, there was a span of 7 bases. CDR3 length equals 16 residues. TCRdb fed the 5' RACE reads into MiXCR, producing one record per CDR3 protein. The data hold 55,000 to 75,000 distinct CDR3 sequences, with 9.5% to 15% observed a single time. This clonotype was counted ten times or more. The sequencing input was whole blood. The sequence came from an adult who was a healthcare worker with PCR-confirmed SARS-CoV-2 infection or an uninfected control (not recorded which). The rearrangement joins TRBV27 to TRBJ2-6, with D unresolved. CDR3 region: CASSLFFSSGANVLTF. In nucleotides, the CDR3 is TGTGCCAGCAGTTTATTTTTTAGCTCTGGGGCCAACGTCCTGACTTTC.